What follows are 16 T cell receptor beta chains derived from one specimen sequenced in a study of blood T cells in healthy people across ages. Primers used in a second PCR of about 7 to 12 cycles were a sample-barcoded 5' primer and a J-beta primer mix. Each CDR3 protein is one row after TCRdb ran MiXCR on the 5' RACE reads. The sample has about 900,000 distinct CDR3 sequences, around 68% seen once. The sample was blood. The receptor set was obtained from a man aged 25 to 40 in good health.

This clonotype was seen more than once but under ten times. The chain links TRBV20-1 to TRBJ2-3; 7 bases fit TRBD2. V gave up 3 bases and J gave up 0 bases; unmatched junction bases: 6. The germline V gene has CDR1 DFQATT and CDR2 SNEGSKA (reference sequence). CDR3 size: 15 residues. Written as DNA, the CDR3 is TGCAGTGCTAGGGAGGCTAGCGGCAGCACAGATACGCAGTATTTT. The encoded protein is CSAREASGSTDTQYF.

There are a few counts of this clonotype. The chain has TRBV7-3 and TRBJ2-3; D uncertain. The CDR3 is made up of 13 amino acids. V gave up 6 bases and J gave up 6 bases, with 13 bases separating them. Looked up from germline, CDR1 is SGHTA and CDR2 is FQGTGA. CDR3 amino acids: CASSPTPADTQYF. The CDR3 DNA reads TGTGCCAGCAGTCCTACCCCCGCTGATACGCAGTATTTT.

This clonotype was counted a single time. The V call is TRBV5-1, the J call TRBJ2-7; tentatively, D is TRBD1 (5 bases). The length of the CDR3 is 16 residues. From germline, CDR1 is SGHRS and CDR2 YFSETQ. Between the trimmed V and J ends, which lost 4 bases and 3 bases, there was a span of 20 bases. CDR3 sequence: CASSRAGSFRSYEQYF. As DNA, the CDR3 is TGCGCCAGCAGCCGAGCAGGGTCTTTTCGGAGCTACGAGCAGTACTTC.

The chain carries TRBV15 and TRBJ1-1; D unclear. Per the germline V gene, CDR1 is LNHNV and CDR2 is YYDKDF (reference sequence). V lost 5 bases, J lost 0 bases, and 7 bases lay in between. The CDR3 contains 13 residues. The CDR3 reads CATSYIMNTEAFF. DNA for the CDR3: TGTGCCACCAGCTATATCATGAACACTGAAGCTTTCTTT.

The genes are TRBV20-1 and TRBJ2-3; D remains ambiguous. Germline CDR1 and CDR2: DFQATT and SNEGSKA (reference sequence). The CDR3 extends over 12 amino acids. V lost 5 bases, J lost 0 bases, and 6 bases lay in between. The CDR3 coding sequence is TGCAGTGCTGGCCTAAGCACAGATACGCAGTATTTT. Translation: CSAGLSTDTQYF.

The chain employs TRBV12-3 or TRBV12-4 and TRBJ2-7; D is ambiguous. The V end was cut by 3 bases, the J end by 2 bases, with 11 bases between. This CDR3 spans 14 amino acids. CDR3 coding DNA: TGTGCCAGCAGTTTCCCAAGCAGCACCTACGAGCAGTACTTC. Amino acid sequence: CASSFPSSTYEQYF.

A few counts support this clonotype. The rearrangement joins TRBV29-1 to TRBJ2-6; perhaps TRBD2 as D (5 bases). Trimming removed 6 bases at V and 1 base at J, with 10 bases between. The V gene's germline CDR1 is SQVTM and CDR2 ANQGSEA. The CDR3 length is 14 residues. CDR3 nucleotide sequence: TGCAGCGTCCAAACGGGGTCTGGGGCCAACGTCCTGACTTTC. This codes for CSVQTGSGANVLTF.

The genes are TRBV27 and TRBJ2-1, with D uncertain. Per germline, CDR1 MNHEY and CDR2 SMNVEV (reference sequence). CDR3 length: 15 residues. V gave up 3 bases and J gave up 0 bases, with 9 bases separating them. The CDR3 nucleotides read TGTGCCAGCAGTTTTGGGCTGAGCTCCTACAATGAGCAGTTCTTC. This encodes CASSFGLSSYNEQFF.

This clonotype was counted between two and nine times. The chain links TRBV12-3 or TRBV12-4 to TRBJ2-5, with 7 bases identical to TRBD2. The assigned J gene may be wrong: the sequence end matches TRBJ2-7 better. The CDR3 runs 16 residues. CDR3 sequence (DNA): TGTGCCAGCAGCCAAGGGCACAGCGGGGACTATGGCGAGCAGTACTTC. It specifies CASSQGHSGDYGEQYF.

The CDR3 DNA is TGTGCCAGCAGCTTAGATCCGGGGGGGAGAAATACGCAGTATTTT. Translation: CASSLDPGGRNTQYF. The chain recombines TRBV5-5 with TRBJ2-3; 8 positions match TRBD2. The CDR3 runs 15 residues. J lost 7 bases, V lost 2 bases, and 9 bases had no gene match. Germline CDR1 reads SGHKS; CDR2 reads YYEKEE (reference sequence).

There are a few counts of this clonotype. The genes are TRBV4-1 and TRBJ2-5, with 7 positions matching TRBD1. The end of the DNA aligns better with TRBJ2-7, so the J call may be wrong. Germline V gives CDR1 MGHRA, CDR2 YSYEKL. This CDR3 is built from 14 residues. This CDR3 reads CASSQADREYEQYF. As DNA, the CDR3 is TGCGCCAGCAGCCAAGCCGACAGGGAGTACGAGCAGTACTTC.

The CDR3 DNA sequence: TGCAGTGCTCACGGCCTAGCTGACGAGCAGTTCTTC. Residues: CSAHGLADEQFF. The chain has TRBV20-1 and TRBJ2-1, with D tentatively TRBD2 (5 bases). The V gene's germline CDR1 is DFQATT and CDR2 SNEGSKA (reference sequence). Trimming removed 5 bases at V and 10 bases at J, with 15 bases between. CDR3 length: 12 residues.

The chain uses TRBV29-1 and TRBJ1-5; possibly TRBD1 for D (6 bases). Trimming left V 5 bases short and J 7 bases short, with 15 bases between. The CDR3 spans 13 residues. Germline CDR1 SQVTM, CDR2 ANQGSEA. CDR3 DNA: TGCAGCGTTCGCCGTTCACAGGGCCAGCCCCAGCATTTT. This translates into CSVRRSQGQPQHF.

V gene TRBV5-5 combines with J gene TRBJ2-1; no clear D gene. Trimming shortened V by 6 bases and J by 12 bases, and 10 bases separated the two germline ends. The germline CDR1 and CDR2 sequences are SGHKS and YYEKEE (reference sequence). The CDR3 contains 10 residues. CDR3 sequence reads: CASTSEAQFF. The CDR3 DNA is TGTGCCAGCACCTCAGAAGCGCAGTTCTTC.

The rearrangement joins TRBV7-3 to TRBJ2-1, with 11 bases that match TRBD2. Germline CDR1 SGHTA, CDR2 FQGTGA. V gave up 1 base and J gave up 5 bases; unmatched junction bases: 4. The CDR3 runs to 16 residues. The CDR3 DNA sequence: TGTGCCAGCAGCTTAAAACTAGCGGGGGCCAACAATGAGCAGTTCTTC. Encoded protein: CASSLKLAGANNEQFF.

J is TRBJ2-4 and V is TRBV7-9; D unresolved. TRBJ2-7 matches the DNA end more closely, so the J call is doubtful. This CDR3 is 14 amino acids long. Germline V CDR1 and CDR2: SEHNR, FQNEAQ (reference sequence). The CDR3 sequence: CASSSQRRSYEQYF. As DNA, the CDR3 is TGTGCCAGCAGCTCGCAGAGGCGCTCCTACGAGCAGTACTTC.